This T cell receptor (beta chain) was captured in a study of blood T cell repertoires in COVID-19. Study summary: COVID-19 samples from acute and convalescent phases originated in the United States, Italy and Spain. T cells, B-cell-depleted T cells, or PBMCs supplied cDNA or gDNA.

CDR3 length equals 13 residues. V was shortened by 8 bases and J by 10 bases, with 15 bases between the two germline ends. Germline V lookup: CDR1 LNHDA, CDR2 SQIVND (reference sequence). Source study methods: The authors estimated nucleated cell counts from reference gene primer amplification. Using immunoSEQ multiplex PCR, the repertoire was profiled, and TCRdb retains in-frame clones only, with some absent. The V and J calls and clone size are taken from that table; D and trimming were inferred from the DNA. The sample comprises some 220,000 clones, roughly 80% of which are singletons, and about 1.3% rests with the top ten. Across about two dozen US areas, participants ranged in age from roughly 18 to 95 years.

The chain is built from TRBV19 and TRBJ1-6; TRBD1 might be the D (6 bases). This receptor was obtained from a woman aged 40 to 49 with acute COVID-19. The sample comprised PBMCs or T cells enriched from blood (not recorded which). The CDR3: CASSGQKVSPLHF. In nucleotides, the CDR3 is TGTGCCAGTTCGGGACAAAAGGTCTCACCCCTCCACTTT.